This is a list of T cell receptor beta chains from one sample in a study of blood T cell repertoires in COVID-19. Generated by immunoSEQ multiplex PCR, the TCRdb table keeps only in-frame clones and is missing some. The sample lists some 110,000 clones, roughly 80% occurring once. Specimen: peripheral blood. The receptors here all came from a man aged 65 to 85 with acute or convalescent COVID-19. CDR3s include the opening cysteine and the closing phenylalanine or tryptophan.

V gene: TRBV7-3; J gene: TRBJ1-1; CDR3 length: 14; CDR3 protein: CASSPVVGATEAFF
V gene: TRBV5-1; J gene: TRBJ1-1; CDR3 length: 16; CDR3 protein: CASSLAAGGSNTEAFF
V gene: TRBV19; J gene: TRBJ2-4; CDR3 length: 14; CDR3 protein: CASRQSLAKNIQYF
V gene: TRBV3-1/TRBV3-2; J gene: TRBJ2-3; CDR3 length: 12; CDR3 protein: CASSIRESTQYF
V gene: TRBV7-2; J gene: TRBJ2-7; CDR3 length: 17; CDR3 protein: CASSLAGGGGYSGEQYF
V gene: TRBV5-8; J gene: TRBJ1-5; CDR3 length: 13; CDR3 protein: CASSTTGTQPQHF
V gene: TRBV12-3/TRBV12-4; J gene: TRBJ2-2; CDR3 length: 13; CDR3 protein: CASGAHNTGELFF
V gene: TRBV28; J gene: TRBJ1-5; CDR3 length: 14; CDR3 protein: CASSPGQGNQPQHF
V gene: TRBV6-5; J gene: TRBJ2-7; CDR3 length: 10; CDR3 protein: CASRYYEQYF
V gene: TRBV28; J gene: TRBJ2-7; CDR3 length: 12; CDR3 protein: CASMRGSYEQYF
V gene: TRBV29-1; J gene: TRBJ2-5; CDR3 length: 14; CDR3 protein: CSIIRASGGETQYF
V gene: TRBV7-9; J gene: TRBJ1-3; CDR3 length: 13; CDR3 protein: CASSTSNGGDGYF
V gene: TRBV30; J gene: TRBJ1-5; CDR3 length: 13; CDR3 protein: CAWATGHNQPQHF
V gene: TRBV19; J gene: TRBJ1-5; CDR3 length: 13; CDR3 protein: CASTGLRNQPQHF
V gene: TRBV2; J gene: TRBJ1-1; CDR3 length: 13; CDR3 protein: CASVQGQTPEAFF
V gene: TRBV5-4; J gene: TRBJ2-1; CDR3 length: 16; CDR3 protein: CASRWTSGGSYNEQFF
V gene: TRBV28; J gene: TRBJ2-1; CDR3 length: 16; CDR3 protein: CASSSRQGGLYNEQFF
V gene: TRBV5-1; J gene: TRBJ1-5; CDR3 length: 15; CDR3 protein: CASSLRPGSNQPQHF
V gene: TRBV6-5; J gene: TRBJ1-5; CDR3 length: 12; CDR3 protein: CASYQGGQPQHF
V gene: TRBV7-6; J gene: TRBJ1-4; CDR3 length: 15; CDR3 protein: CASSLGGTGSEKLFF
V gene: TRBV5-1; J gene: TRBJ2-6; CDR3 length: 15; CDR3 protein: CASRSANSGANVLTF
V gene: TRBV30; J gene: TRBJ1-2; CDR3 length: 14; CDR3 protein: CAWSSGRSNYGYTF
V gene: TRBV20-1; J gene: TRBJ1-5; CDR3 length: 13; CDR3 protein: CSASRTGNQPQHF